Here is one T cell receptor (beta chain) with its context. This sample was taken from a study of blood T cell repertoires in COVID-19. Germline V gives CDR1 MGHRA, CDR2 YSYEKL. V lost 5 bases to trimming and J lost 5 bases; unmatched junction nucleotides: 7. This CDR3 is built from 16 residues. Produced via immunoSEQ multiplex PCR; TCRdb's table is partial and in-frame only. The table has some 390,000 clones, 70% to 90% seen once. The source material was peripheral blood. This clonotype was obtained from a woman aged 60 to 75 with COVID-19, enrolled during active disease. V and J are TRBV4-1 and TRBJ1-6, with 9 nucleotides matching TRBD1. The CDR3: CASSKNRGPDNSPLHF. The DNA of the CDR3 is TGCGCCAGCAGCAAGAACAGGGGGCCGGATAATTCACCCCTCCACTTT.